The entry below describes one T cell receptor beta chain. These data belong to a study of early T cells in non-severe SARS-CoV-2 infection. The CDR3 loop spans 12 amino acids. Germline V lookup: CDR1 MDHEN, CDR2 SYDVKM. V dropped 7 bases and J dropped 4 bases, with 9 bases sitting between them. TCRdb ran MiXCR on the 5' RACE reads and lists one entry per CDR3 protein. This table holds 90,000 to 120,000 distinct CDR3 sequences, 8.5% to 14% found once. This chain joins TRBV28 and TRBJ2-3, with a possible D match to TRBD2 (5 bases). The source of this sequence is an adult who was a healthcare worker with PCR-confirmed SARS-CoV-2 infection or an uninfected control (not recorded which). Material for sequencing was whole blood. The CDR3 is CASTRTADTQYF. DNA for the CDR3: TGTGCCAGCACTCGGACTGCAGATACGCAGTATTTT.